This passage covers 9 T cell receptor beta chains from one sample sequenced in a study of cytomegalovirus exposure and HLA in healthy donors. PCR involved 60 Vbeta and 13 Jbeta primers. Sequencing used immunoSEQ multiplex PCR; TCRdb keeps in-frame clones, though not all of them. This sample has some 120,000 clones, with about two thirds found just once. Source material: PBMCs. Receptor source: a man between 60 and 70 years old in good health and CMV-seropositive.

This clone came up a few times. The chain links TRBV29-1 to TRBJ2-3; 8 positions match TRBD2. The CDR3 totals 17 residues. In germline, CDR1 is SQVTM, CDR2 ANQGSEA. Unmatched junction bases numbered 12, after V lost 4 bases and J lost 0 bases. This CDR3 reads CSVVGNLGGVSTDTQYF. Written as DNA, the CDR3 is TGCAGCGTTGTGGGAAACCTCGGGGGGGTTAGCACAGATACGCAGTATTTT.

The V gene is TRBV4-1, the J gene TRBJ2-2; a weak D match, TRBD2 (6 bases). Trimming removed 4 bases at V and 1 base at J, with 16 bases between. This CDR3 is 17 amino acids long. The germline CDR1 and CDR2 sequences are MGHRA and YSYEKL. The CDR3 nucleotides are TGCGCCAGCAGCCCCTGGTCTGCGGGGAGGAACACCGGGGAGCTGTTTTTT. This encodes CASSPWSAGRNTGELFF.

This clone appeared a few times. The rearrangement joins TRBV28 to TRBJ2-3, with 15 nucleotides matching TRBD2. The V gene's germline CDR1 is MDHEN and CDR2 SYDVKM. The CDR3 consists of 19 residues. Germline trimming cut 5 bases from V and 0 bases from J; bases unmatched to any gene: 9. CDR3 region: CASSTLGLAGGTSTDTQYF. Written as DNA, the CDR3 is TGTGCCAGCAGTACTCTGGGACTAGCGGGGGGAACTAGCACAGATACGCAGTATTTT.

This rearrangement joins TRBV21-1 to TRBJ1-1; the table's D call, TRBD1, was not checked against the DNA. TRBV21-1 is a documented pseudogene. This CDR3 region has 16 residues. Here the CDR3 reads CASSKLDRARVGVAFF. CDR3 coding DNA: TGTGCCAGCAGCAAATTGGACAGGGCCCGAGTGGGGGTAGCTTTCTTT.

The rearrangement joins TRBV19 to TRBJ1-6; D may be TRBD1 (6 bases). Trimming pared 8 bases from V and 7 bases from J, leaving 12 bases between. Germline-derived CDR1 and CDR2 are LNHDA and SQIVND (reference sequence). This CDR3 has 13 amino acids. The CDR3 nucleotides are TGTGCCAGTCGAAGCAGGGGAAATTCACCCCTCCACTTT. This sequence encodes CASRSRGNSPLHF.

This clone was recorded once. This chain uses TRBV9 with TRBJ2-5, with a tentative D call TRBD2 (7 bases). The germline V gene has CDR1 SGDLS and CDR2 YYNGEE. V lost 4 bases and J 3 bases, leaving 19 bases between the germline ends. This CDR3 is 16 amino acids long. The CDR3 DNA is TGTGCCAGCAGCCCCCGGGGGTGGGGGGGCGAAGAGACCCAGTACTTC. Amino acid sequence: CASSPRGWGGEETQYF.

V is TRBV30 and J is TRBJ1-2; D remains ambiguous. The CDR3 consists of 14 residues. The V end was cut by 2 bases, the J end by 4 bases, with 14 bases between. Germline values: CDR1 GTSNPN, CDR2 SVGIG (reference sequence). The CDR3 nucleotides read TGTGCCTGGAGTACCCCTCCCCGGGGCTATGGCTACACCTTC. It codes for CAWSTPPRGYGYTF.

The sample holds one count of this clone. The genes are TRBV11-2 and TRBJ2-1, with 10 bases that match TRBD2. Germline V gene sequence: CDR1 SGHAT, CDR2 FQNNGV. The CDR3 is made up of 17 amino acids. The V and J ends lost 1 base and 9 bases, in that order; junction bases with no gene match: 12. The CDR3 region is CASSLARTSGVGGEQFF. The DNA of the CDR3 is TGTGCCAGCAGCTTAGCTCGCACTAGCGGGGTTGGGGGTGAGCAGTTCTTC.

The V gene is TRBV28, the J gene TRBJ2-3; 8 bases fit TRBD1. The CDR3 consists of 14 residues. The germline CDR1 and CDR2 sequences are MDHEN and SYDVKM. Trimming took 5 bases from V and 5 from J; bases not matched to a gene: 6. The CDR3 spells CASSPGGIGDTQYF. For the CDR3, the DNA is TGTGCCAGCAGTCCAGGGGGCATAGGAGATACGCAGTATTTT.